This entry is about one T cell receptor beta chain. This CDR3 region has 15 residues. The junction had 6 bases not matched to a gene; V was cut back by 5 bases and J by 3 bases. Germline CDR1 and CDR2: SNHLY and FYNNEI. This entry belongs to a study of blood T cell repertoires in COVID-19. Study-level information: COVID-19 samples from acute and convalescent phases originated in the United States, Italy and Spain. Sources were T cells, B-cell-depleted T cells, or PBMCs; the material itself was cDNA or gDNA.

As processed by the authors: The assay estimated nucleated cells by amplifying reference gene primers. Profiling relied on immunoSEQ multiplex PCR, and the TCRdb table lists in-frame clones only, not all of them. V and J calls and clone size come straight from that table; D and trimming were deduced from the DNA. The sample yields roughly 150,000 clones, 82% seen once. The sequenced sample consisted of peripheral blood. The chain couples TRBV2 to TRBJ1-5, with 8 bases that match TRBD1. The source is a woman older than 75 with active or convalescent COVID-19. The chain's CDR3 is CASSFDRGDNQPQHF. The CDR3 DNA is TGTGCCAGCAGTTTCGACAGGGGAGACAATCAGCCCCAGCATTTT.